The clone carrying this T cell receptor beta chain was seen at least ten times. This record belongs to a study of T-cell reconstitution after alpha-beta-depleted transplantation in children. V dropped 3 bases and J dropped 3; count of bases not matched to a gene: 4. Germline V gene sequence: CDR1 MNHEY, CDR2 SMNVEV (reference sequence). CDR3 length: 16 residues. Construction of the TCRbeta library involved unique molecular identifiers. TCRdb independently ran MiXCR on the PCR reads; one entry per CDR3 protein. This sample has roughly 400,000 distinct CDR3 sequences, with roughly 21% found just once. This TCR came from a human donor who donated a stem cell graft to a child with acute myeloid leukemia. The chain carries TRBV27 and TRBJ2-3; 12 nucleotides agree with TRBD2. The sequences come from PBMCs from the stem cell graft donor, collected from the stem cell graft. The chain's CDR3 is CASSLAGLAGTDTQYF. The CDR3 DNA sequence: TGTGCCAGCAGTTTGGCCGGACTAGCGGGAACAGATACGCAGTATTTT.